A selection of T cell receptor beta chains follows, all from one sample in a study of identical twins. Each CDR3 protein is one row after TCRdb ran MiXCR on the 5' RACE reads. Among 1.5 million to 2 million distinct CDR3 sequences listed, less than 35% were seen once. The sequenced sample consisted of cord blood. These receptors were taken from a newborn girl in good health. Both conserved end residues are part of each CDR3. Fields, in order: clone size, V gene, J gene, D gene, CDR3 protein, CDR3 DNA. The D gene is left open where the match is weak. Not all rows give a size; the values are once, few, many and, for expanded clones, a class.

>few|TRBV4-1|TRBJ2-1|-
CASSQGRLARYNEQFF
TGCGCCAGCAGCCAAGGACGGCTAGCCAGGTACAATGAGCAGTTCTTC
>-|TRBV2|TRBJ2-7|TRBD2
CARDSGGAREQYF
TGTGCCAGGGATAGCGGGGGGGCGCGAGAGCAGTACTTC
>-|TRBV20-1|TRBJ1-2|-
CSAIIRDYGYTF
TGCAGTGCCATTATCAGGGACTATGGCTACACCTTC
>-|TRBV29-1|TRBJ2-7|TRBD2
CSPRTSDPREQYF
TGCAGCCCTAGGACTAGCGATCCGCGCGAGCAGTACTTC
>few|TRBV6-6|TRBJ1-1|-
CASNGQLNTEAFF
TGTGCCAGCAATGGACAGTTGAACACTGAAGCTTTCTTT
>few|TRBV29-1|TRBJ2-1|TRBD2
CSVDRLAGGSYNEQFF
TGCAGCGTTGATCGACTAGCGGGAGGCTCCTACAATGAGCAGTTCTTC
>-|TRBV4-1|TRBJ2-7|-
CASSQVFFRRGKDEQYF
TGCGCCAGCAGCCAAGTTTTTTTCCGGAGGGGCAAGGACGAGCAGTACTTC
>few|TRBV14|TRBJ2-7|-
CASSQGFGYYEQYF
TGTGCCAGCAGCCAAGGGTTTGGGTACTACGAGCAGTACTTC
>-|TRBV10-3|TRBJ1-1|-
CAISGELHLNTEAFF
TGTGCCATCAGTGGGGAATTGCACTTGAACACTGAAGCTTTCTTT
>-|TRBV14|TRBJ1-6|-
CASRKRLSPLHF
TGTGCCAGCAGAAAACGGTTGTCACCCCTCCACTTT
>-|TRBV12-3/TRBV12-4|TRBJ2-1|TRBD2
CASSLRGLLAGVEEQFF
TGTGCCAGCAGTTTAAGGGGATTGCTAGCGGGAGTAGAGGAGCAGTTCTTC
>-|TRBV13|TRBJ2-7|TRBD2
CASSLIAGDREQYF
TGTGCCAGCAGCTTAATAGCGGGAGATCGCGAGCAGTACTTC
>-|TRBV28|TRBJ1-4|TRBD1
CASSFVGQGNEKLFF
TGTGCCAGCAGTTTTGTCGGACAGGGTAATGAAAAACTGTTTTTT
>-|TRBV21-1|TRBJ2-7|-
CASSKGMASGGTKQYF
TGTGCCAGCAGCAAAGGCATGGCTAGCGGGGGGACTAAGCAGTACTTC
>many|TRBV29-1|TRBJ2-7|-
CSVRLSYEQYF
TGCAGCGTTCGACTCTCCTACGAGCAGTACTTC
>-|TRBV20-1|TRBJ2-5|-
CSARDRSVAWAVETQYF
TGCAGTGCTAGAGATAGGTCGGTTGCATGGGCTGTTGAGACCCAGTACTTC
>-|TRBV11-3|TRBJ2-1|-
CASSFGGMVGEQFF
TGTGCCAGCAGCTTCGGGGGAATGGTTGGTGAGCAGTTCTTC
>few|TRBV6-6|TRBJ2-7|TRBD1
CASNPDRHSSYEQYF
TGTGCCAGCAATCCGGACAGGCACAGCTCCTACGAGCAGTACTTC
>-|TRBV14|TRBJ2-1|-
CASSRRPAGSSYNEQFF
TGTGCCAGCAGCCGCCGCCCCGCCGGCAGCTCCTACAATGAGCAGTTCTTC
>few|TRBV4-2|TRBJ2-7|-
CASSQGPGGLAVDYEQYF
TGTGCCAGCAGCCAAGGGCCTGGGGGCTTAGCGGTAGATTACGAGCAGTACTTC
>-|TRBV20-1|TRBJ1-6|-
CSANRARQGRNSPLHF
TGCAGTGCTAACCGTGCCCGCCAGGGGAGGAATTCACCCCTCCACTTT
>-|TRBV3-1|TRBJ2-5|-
CASSLDTSYNEQYF
TGTGCCAGCAGCCTCGACACTAGCTACAATGAGCAGTACTTC
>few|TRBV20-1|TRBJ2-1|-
CSARDSSTYNEQFF
TGCAGTGCTAGGGACTCCTCCACCTACAATGAGCAGTTCTTC
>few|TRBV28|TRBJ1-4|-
CASIPRWGTNEKLFF
TGTGCCAGCATCCCCAGGTGGGGTACTAATGAAAAACTGTTTTTT
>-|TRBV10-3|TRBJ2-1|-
CATLSGTLKYNEQFF
TGTGCCACCCTTTCCGGGACTCTAAAATACAATGAGCAGTTCTTC
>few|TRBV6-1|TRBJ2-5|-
CASSKPRSPETQYF
TGTGCCAGCAGTAAGCCGCGGAGTCCGGAGACCCAGTACTTC
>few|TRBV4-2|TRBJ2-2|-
CASSQDGAGPGELFF
TGTGCCAGCAGCCAAGATGGGGCGGGTCCCGGGGAGCTGTTTTTT
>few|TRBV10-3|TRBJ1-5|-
CAISEAGVALGPQHF
TGTGCCATCAGTGAAGCCGGGGTAGCACTGGGGCCCCAGCATTTT
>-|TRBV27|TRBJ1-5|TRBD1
CASSLLGQGGNQPQHF
TGTGCCAGCAGTTTACTGGGACAGGGGGGCAATCAGCCCCAGCATTTT
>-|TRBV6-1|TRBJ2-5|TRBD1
CASSPGFGTEGLRRETQYF
TGTGCCAGCAGTCCGGGTTTCGGGACAGAGGGCTTGAGACGAGAGACCCAGTACTTC
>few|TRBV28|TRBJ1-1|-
CASSQGGRRNTEAFF
TGTGCCAGCAGTCAGGGCGGCCGGAGGAACACTGAAGCTTTCTTT
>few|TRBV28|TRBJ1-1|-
CASPSGTEAFF
TGTGCCAGTCCGTCGGGCACTGAAGCTTTCTTT
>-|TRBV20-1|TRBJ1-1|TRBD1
CSARDRSRGGTEAFF
TGCAGTGCTAGAGATCGGAGCAGGGGGGGGACTGAAGCTTTCTTT
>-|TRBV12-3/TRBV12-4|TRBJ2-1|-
CASTLYKGRNEQFF
TGTGCCAGCACCTTATATAAGGGTAGAAATGAGCAGTTCTTC
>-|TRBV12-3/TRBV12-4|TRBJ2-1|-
CASSLATTNEQFF
TGTGCCAGCAGTTTAGCAACTACAAATGAGCAGTTCTTC
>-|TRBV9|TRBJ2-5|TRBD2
CASSVRLAGEETQYF
TGTGCCAGCAGCGTAAGGCTAGCGGGAGAAGAGACCCAGTACTTC
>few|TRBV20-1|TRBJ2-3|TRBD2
CSARPISGRDTQYF
TGCAGTGCTAGACCGATTAGCGGGAGGGATACGCAGTATTTT
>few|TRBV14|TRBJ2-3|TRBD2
CASSSHKGLANRPTDTQYF
TGTGCCAGCAGCTCTCACAAGGGACTAGCCAATCGCCCCACAGATACGCAGTATTTT
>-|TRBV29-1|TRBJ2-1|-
CSVEYGAYNEQFF
TGCAGCGTTGAATATGGGGCCTACAATGAGCAGTTCTTC
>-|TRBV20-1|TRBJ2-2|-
CSVREHRVTGELFF
TGCAGTGTTAGAGAGCACAGGGTCACCGGGGAGCTGTTTTTT
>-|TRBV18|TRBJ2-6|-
CASSPGLLFGANVLTF
TGTGCCAGCTCACCGGGTTTGTTGTTTGGGGCCAACGTCCTGACTTTC
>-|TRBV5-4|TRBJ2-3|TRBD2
CASSLGLAGGDRNTQYF
TGTGCCAGCAGCTTGGGCCTAGCGGGGGGCGATCGGAATACGCAGTATTTT
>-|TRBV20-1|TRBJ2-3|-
CSARAPGVLPDTQYF
TGCAGTGCTAGGGCCCCGGGGGTCCTCCCAGATACGCAGTATTTT
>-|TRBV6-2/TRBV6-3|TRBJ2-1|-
CASQGISGNHHEQFF
TGTGCCAGCCAAGGGATCAGCGGTAATCACCATGAGCAGTTCTTC
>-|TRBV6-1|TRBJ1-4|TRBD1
CASNWSGTGGVELFF
TGTGCCAGCAACTGGTCCGGGACAGGGGGCGTTGAACTGTTTTTT
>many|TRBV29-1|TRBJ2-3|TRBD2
CSAGLTSTDTQYF
TGCAGCGCGGGACTAACTAGCACAGATACGCAGTATTTT
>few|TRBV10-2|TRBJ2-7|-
CASSEFYSYEQYF
TGCGCCAGCAGTGAGTTTTACTCCTACGAGCAGTACTTC
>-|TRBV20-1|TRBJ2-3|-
CSAPMVLSTDTQYF
TGCAGTGCTCCGATGGTTCTCAGCACAGATACGCAGTATTTT
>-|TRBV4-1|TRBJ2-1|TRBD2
CASSPGLAETFEQFF
TGCGCCAGCAGCCCGGGACTAGCGGAGACCTTCGAGCAGTTCTTC
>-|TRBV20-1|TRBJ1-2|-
CSARGGRDYYGYTF
TGCAGTGCTAGGGGAGGCAGGGATTACTATGGCTACACCTTC